A single sample is the source of the 31 T cell receptor beta chains below, sequenced in a study of Ad26.COV2.S vaccination and SARS-CoV-2 variants. The method was immunoSEQ multiplex PCR; TCRdb's version includes in-frame clones alone and lacks a portion of them. Of about 350,000 clones in the sample, roughly 89% were seen once. Treatment of the sample: approximately 18 received Ad26.COV2.S at low or high dose, single or two shots; about 5 received placebo; per-sample allocation not given. Day 63 following the first vaccine or placebo injection was when the samples were taken. Here the sequenced sample was peripheral blood, taken in a trial of Ad26.COV2.S vaccine versus placebo. Source of these receptors: a person aged 18-65 years who received the Ad26.COV2.S COVID-19 vaccine or a placebo.

This clone was seen only a few times. CDR3 DNA sequence: TGTGCCAGTAGTATCTCTAGGGGGAACTATGGCTACACCTTC. It is translated as CASSISRGNYGYTF. This chain connects TRBV19 to TRBJ1-2, with TRBD1 as a possible D gene (6 bases). Germline CDR1 and CDR2: LNHDA and SQIVND (reference sequence). The CDR3 runs to 14 residues. The V and J ends lost 3 bases and 2 bases respectively, with 10 bases between them. Looking up the rest from reference TRBV19 and TRBJ1-2 gives the full variable domain: DGGITQSPKYLFRKEGQNVTLSCEQNLNHDAMYWYRQDPGQGLRLIYYSQIVNDFQKGDIAEGYSVSREKKESFPLTVTSAQKNPTAFYLCASSISRGNYGYTFGSGTRLTVV.

The chain employs TRBV27 and TRBJ1-2; TRBD1 is a possible D gene (5 bases). The germline V gene encodes CDR1 MNHEY and CDR2 SMNVEV (reference sequence). This CDR3 comprises 16 residues. Deletions cut 5 bases from V and 0 bases from J, with 16 bases between. The CDR3 loop reads CASSRLTGSANYGYTF. CDR3 DNA: TGTGCCAGCAGTAGACTCACAGGCTCAGCTAACTATGGCTACACCTTC.

This clone was counted once. The chain's CDR3 is CASSVGLAGINEQFF. The CDR3 DNA reads as TGTGCCAGCAGCGTAGGACTAGCGGGAATAAATGAGCAGTTCTTC. V usage is TRBV9 and J usage is TRBJ2-1; TRBD2 matches at 11 bases. The V gene end was trimmed by 0 bases and the J gene end by 7 bases; junction bases not matched to a gene: 3. CDR3 length: 15 amino acids. Per germline, CDR1 SGDLS and CDR2 YYNGEE.

The J gene is TRBJ1-2, the V gene TRBV18; D gene ambiguous. Trimming stripped 3 bases from V and 5 bases from J, with 16 bases between. The CDR3 is made up of 15 amino acids. Germline CDR1 KGHSH, CDR2 LQKENI. The CDR3 here is CASSPTGAEEYGYTF. CDR3 coding DNA: TGTGCCAGCTCACCTACCGGCGCAGAAGAGTATGGCTACACCTTC.

The V gene is TRBV28, the J gene TRBJ1-6; the D is unclear. CDR1 is MDHEN and CDR2 is SYDVKM in the germline V gene. The CDR3 loop spans 17 amino acids. Trimming left V 2 bases short and J 0 bases short, with 11 bases between. CDR3 sequence reads: CASSLNGFNSYNSPLHF. The CDR3 nucleotides read TGTGCCAGCAGTTTAAATGGTTTCAACTCCTATAATTCACCCCTCCACTTT.

This clone was seen only once. This chain connects TRBV11-2 to TRBJ2-7; D remains ambiguous. Germline CDR1 and CDR2: SGHAT and FQNNGV. This CDR3 region has 14 residues. Trimming shortened V by 0 bases and J by 2 bases, and 8 bases separated the two germline ends. CDR3 sequence reads: CASSLDSLPYEQYF. The CDR3 DNA reads TGTGCCAGCAGCTTAGACAGCCTACCCTACGAGCAGTACTTC.

This clone appeared once. V is TRBV6-5 and J is TRBJ1-5; D might be TRBD1 (5 bases). CDR1 MNHEY and CDR2 SVGAGI come from the germline V gene. Trimming removed 6 bases from V and 9 bases from J, with 15 bases in between. This CDR3 contains 13 residues. DNA for the CDR3: TGTGCCAGCAGCCTGGGGGAAAACCTGCCCCAGCATTTT. It yields the protein CASSLGENLPQHF.

The CDR3 protein is CASSAGDKITDTQYF. The CDR3 DNA reads as TGTGCCAGCAGCGCGGGTGACAAGATCACAGATACGCAGTATTTT. The rearrangement uses TRBV5-4 and TRBJ2-3; D might be TRBD2 (5 bases). V lost 4 bases and J 2 bases, leaving 14 bases between the germline ends. From germline, CDR1 is SGHNT and CDR2 YYREEE (reference sequence). The CDR3 extends over 15 amino acids.

V and J are TRBV19 and TRBJ1-1; TRBD1 matches at 8 bases. Trimming cost V 4 bases and J 5 bases; bases outside gene matches: 3. The CDR3 sequence is 13 residues long. CDR1 LNHDA and CDR2 SQIVND come from the germline V gene (reference sequence). Written as DNA, the CDR3 is TGTGCCAGTAGTACGACAGGGGAGACTGAAGCTTTCTTT. Its translation is CASSTTGETEAFF.

This sequence joins TRBV6-1 and TRBJ2-4, with 7 nucleotides matching TRBD2. The J segment lost 0 bases and the V segment lost 4 bases, leaving 15 bases of the junction unmatched. CDR3 length: 19 residues. Germline CDR1 and CDR2: MNHNS and SASEGT. CDR3 DNA: TGTGCCAGCAGTGGGGGCAGGACGCTCGCGGGGGTAGCCAAAAACATTCAGTACTTC. Its translation: CASSGGRTLAGVAKNIQYF.

V usage is TRBV19 and J usage is TRBJ1-2; D not certain. Germline lookup yields CDR1 LNHDA and CDR2 SQIVND (reference sequence). This CDR3 is built from 12 residues. Trimming pared 6 bases from V and 4 bases from J, leaving 9 bases between. The CDR3 region is CASSHGFYGYTF. DNA for the CDR3: TGTGCCAGTAGCCACGGGTTCTATGGCTACACCTTC.

This clone was observed a few times. The chain employs TRBV6-4 and TRBJ1-6; D remains ambiguous. The CDR3 covers 13 residues. CDR1 is MRHNA, CDR2 SNTAGT, per germline. The V and J ends lost 2 bases and 9 bases respectively, with 8 bases between them. The CDR3 reads CASSDEEGSPLHF. DNA for the CDR3: TGTGCCAGCAGTGACGAGGAGGGTTCACCCCTCCACTTT.

V usage is TRBV5-6 and J usage is TRBJ1-5; D perhaps matches TRBD1 (6 bases). Deletions cut 4 bases from V and 11 bases from J, with 19 bases between. Germline V gives CDR1 SGHDT, CDR2 YYEEEE. The CDR3 loop spans 14 amino acids. The CDR3 DNA sequence: TGTGCCAGCAGCCGGCGTGGGGGCGCGTGGTCCCAGCATTTT. Amino acids: CASSRRGGAWSQHF. Drawing the rest from reference TRBV5-6 and TRBJ1-5, the complete variable domain is DAGVTQSPTHLIKTRGQQVTLRCSPKSGHDTVSWYQQALGQGPQFIFQYYEEEERQRGNFPDRFSGHQFPNYSSELNVNALLLGDSALYLCASSRRGGAWSQHFGDGTRLSIL.

This sequence joins TRBV7-8 and TRBJ2-5; TRBD2 might be the D (5 bases). Deletions cut 1 base from V and 5 bases from J, with 11 bases between. Germline loops: CDR1 SGHVS, CDR2 FQNEAQ. The CDR3 contains 14 residues. CDR3 region: CASSLGTSRETQYF. CDR3 coding DNA: TGTGCCAGCAGCTTAGGAACTAGTCGGGAGACCCAGTACTTC.

The chain uses TRBV2 and TRBJ2-3; D is unclear. Germline-derived CDR1 and CDR2 are SNHLY and FYNNEI. V dropped 3 bases and J dropped 6 bases, with 7 bases sitting between them. This CDR3 contains 12 residues. For the CDR3, the DNA is TGTGCCAGCAGTGATTTTGTGGATACGCAGTATTTT. Translating it yields CASSDFVDTQYF.

The V call is TRBV4-1, the J call TRBJ1-2; D is possibly TRBD1 (6 bases). V shed 4 bases and J shed 2 bases, with 11 bases lying between them. The CDR3 spans 14 residues. Per germline, CDR1 MGHRA and CDR2 YSYEKL. DNA of the CDR3: TGCGCCAGCAGCCTAGCTACAGGGAACTATGGCTACACCTTC. This encodes CASSLATGNYGYTF.

The gene calls are TRBV6-5 and TRBJ1-2; D is possibly TRBD1 (6 bases). V lost 0 bases to trimming and J lost 2 bases, with 10 bases between them. Germline loops: CDR1 MNHEY, CDR2 SVGAGI. This CDR3 contains 15 residues. The CDR3 DNA is TGTGCCAGCAGTTACTCCGCACAGGGAAACTATGGCTACACCTTC. Translated, it gives CASSYSAQGNYGYTF.

The chain joins TRBV5-1 to TRBJ2-2, with 11 bases aligning to TRBD1. In germline, CDR1 is SGHRS, CDR2 YFSETQ. The ends lost 4 bases at V and 5 bases at J; junction bases unmatched: 4. CDR3 length: 15 residues. CDR3 nucleotides: TGCGCCAGCAGCCCCGGGACAGGGGGGACCGGGGAGCTGTTTTTT. Encoded protein: CASSPGTGGTGELFF.

The chain uses TRBV9 and TRBJ2-1; a weak D match, TRBD2 (5 bases). Trimming left V 0 bases short and J 6 bases short, with 13 bases between. This CDR3 has 15 amino acids. From germline, CDR1 is SGDLS and CDR2 YYNGEE. The CDR3 sequence: CASSVVSGSSNEQFF. CDR3 DNA sequence: TGTGCCAGCAGCGTAGTTTCGGGATCGAGCAATGAGCAGTTCTTC.

The CDR3 spells CASSGRRDWPSTDTQYF. Here the CDR3 DNA reads TGCGCCAGCAGTGGTCGCCGGGACTGGCCGAGCACAGATACGCAGTATTTT. The V and J genes are TRBV10-1 and TRBJ2-3; the D gene is possibly TRBD2 (6 bases). The CDR3 is made up of 17 amino acids. V was shortened by 4 bases and J by 0 bases, with 17 bases between the two germline ends. CDR1 is WNHNN, CDR2 SYGVQD, per germline (reference sequence).

The chain combines TRBV7-2 with TRBJ2-3; tentatively, D is TRBD2 (5 bases). This CDR3 comprises 13 residues. V was cut by 4 bases and J by 3 bases, with 8 bases left in between. Per the germline V gene, CDR1 is SGHTA and CDR2 is FQGNSA. CDR3 sequence reads: CASSSEVTDTQYF. CDR3 sequence (DNA): TGTGCCAGCAGCTCGGAGGTGACAGATACGCAGTATTTT.

The chain recombines TRBV15 with TRBJ1-3, with D hard to call. The V end lost 0 bases, the J end lost 0 bases, and 6 bases lay between the germline ends. Per germline, CDR1 LNHNV and CDR2 YYDKDF (reference sequence). This CDR3 has 15 amino acids. As DNA, the CDR3 is TGTGCCACCAGCAGAGAACGTAGCTCTGGAAACACCATATATTTT. The encoded protein is CATSRERSSGNTIYF.

V is TRBV3-1 (or the pseudogene TRBV3-2) and J is TRBJ1-6, with D perhaps TRBD1 (5 bases). V shed 0 bases and J shed 9 bases, with 12 bases lying between them. The germline CDR1 and CDR2 sequences are LGHDT and YNNKEL (reference sequence). This CDR3 comprises 15 residues. This chain's CDR3 is CASSQDWGGRSPLHF. CDR3 DNA: TGTGCCAGCAGCCAAGACTGGGGCGGCCGTTCACCCCTCCACTTT.

The CDR3 coding sequence is TGTGCCAGCAGCCCAAAGCGGGGGGGCCAAGAGACCCAGTACTTC. Protein sequence: CASSPKRGGQETQYF. This chain joins TRBV5-4 and TRBJ2-5; 10 nucleotides align to TRBD2. Germline-derived CDR1 and CDR2 are SGHNT and YYREEE (reference sequence). The V gene end was trimmed by 4 bases and the J gene end by 1 base; junction bases not matched to a gene: 4. The CDR3 runs to 15 residues. The complete variable domain, with remaining parts taken from reference TRBV5-4 and TRBJ2-5, reads ETGVTQSPTHLIKTRGQQVTLRCSSQSGHNTVSWYQQALGQGPQFIFQYYREEENGRGNFPPRFSGLQFPNYSSELNVNALELDDSALYLCASSPKRGGQETQYFGPGTRLLVL.

The chain has TRBV7-9 and TRBJ2-3; 9 nucleotides match TRBD2. V shed 5 bases and J 6 bases; nucleotides not matched to a gene: 12. Germline values: CDR1 SEHNR, CDR2 FQNEAQ (reference sequence). This CDR3 has 16 amino acids. CDR3 sequence reads: CASSQPGLASPDTQYF. The CDR3 DNA is TGTGCCAGCAGCCAACCGGGACTAGCATCTCCCGATACGCAGTATTTT. Combining the CDR3 with reference TRBV7-9 and TRBJ2-3 gives the whole variable domain DTGVSQNPRHKITKRGQNVTFRCDPISEHNRLYWYRQTLGQGPEFLTYFQNEAQLEKSRLLSDRFSAERPKGSFSTLEIQRTEQGDSAMYLCASSQPGLASPDTQYFGPGTRLTVL.

CDR3 loop: CASSEQGQGNTGELFF. In nucleotides, the CDR3 is TGTGCCAGCAGCGAGCAGGGGCAGGGCAACACCGGGGAGCTGTTTTTT. The chain couples TRBV6-2 or TRBV6-3 to TRBJ2-2; weak D call: TRBD1 (6 bases). The CDR3 covers 16 residues. V was clipped by 6 bases and J by 2 bases, with 16 bases between them. From germline, CDR1 is MNHEY and CDR2 SVGEGT.

V usage is TRBV11-2 and J usage is TRBJ2-1; no firm D call. The CDR3 length is 14 residues. CDR1 and CDR2 (germline): SGHAT, FQNNGV. The V gene lost 3 bases and the J gene lost 4 bases, with 10 bases spanning the gap. This CDR3 reads CASSFAFQYNEQFF. The CDR3, as DNA: TGTGCCAGCAGCTTCGCCTTCCAATACAATGAGCAGTTCTTC.

In its sample, this clone was seen a few times. The chain has TRBV28 and TRBJ2-2, with D hard to call. The germline gives CDR1 MDHEN, CDR2 SYDVKM. The CDR3 has 15 amino acids. Trimming pared 3 bases from V and 0 bases from J, leaving 8 bases between. CDR3 in amino acids: CASSFQESNTGELFF. CDR3 sequence (DNA): TGTGCCAGCAGTTTCCAGGAGTCGAACACCGGGGAGCTGTTTTTT.

This chain uses TRBV27 with TRBJ1-2; TRBD1 might be the D (6 bases). The CDR3 sequence is 13 residues long. Germline V gene lookup returns CDR1 MNHEY and CDR2 SMNVEV (reference sequence). V was clipped by 6 bases and J by 4 bases, with 12 bases between them. CDR3 coding DNA: TGTGCCAGCAGCCCCAGGGGAACCTATGGCTACACCTTC. It yields the protein CASSPRGTYGYTF.

This clone occurred a few times. The CDR3: CASRPRLGRDTEAFF. The CDR3, as DNA: TGTGCCAGCAGACCCCGCTTGGGAAGGGACACTGAAGCTTTCTTT. The genes are TRBV28 and TRBJ1-1, with unresolved D. Trimming pared 6 bases from V and 3 bases from J, leaving 17 bases between. This CDR3 is built from 15 residues. Germline loops: CDR1 MDHEN, CDR2 SYDVKM.

This clone occurred a few times. The rearrangement links TRBV28 to TRBJ1-5; D unclear. From germline, CDR1 is MDHEN and CDR2 SYDVKM. The CDR3 spans 16 residues. Trimming cost V 6 bases and J 8 bases, with 23 bases left between them. This CDR3 is CASSGPEGGKKEPQHF. In DNA form, the CDR3 reads TGTGCCAGCAGCGGCCCGGAGGGCGGAAAGAAAGAGCCCCAGCATTTT.